Listed below are T cell receptor beta chains from one sample, sequenced in a study of CD8 T cells in Susac syndrome. MiXCR, run by TCRdb on the immunoSEQ multiplex PCR reads, gives a single entry per CDR3 protein. The sample carries about 130,000 distinct CDR3 sequences, 75% to 90% recorded once. Sequenced input: CD8+ T cells from PBMCs. The receptors come from a human donor with multiple sclerosis. Both conserved end residues are part of each CDR3. The D gene is left open where the match is weak. The size of a clone is reported for some rows only, either as once, few or many, or as a class for expanded clones.

>TRBV14|TRBJ1-3|.|.|15
TGTGCCAGCAGCCAACTGGACAGCCCTACGTACACCATATATTTT
CASSQLDSPTYTIYF
>TRBV11-2|TRBJ1-4|.|.|14
TGTGCCAGCAGCTCGTATGCAACTAATGAAAAACTGTTTTTT
CASSSYATNEKLFF
>TRBV5-5|TRBJ2-7|.|few|13
TGTGCCAGCAGCTTGGGGGGCAGAGGGGAGCAGTACTTC
CASSLGGRGEQYF
>TRBV5-6|TRBJ1-6|.|.|14
TGTGCCAGCAGCCCCCCCTCCGACTATTCACCCCTCCACTTT
CASSPPSDYSPLHF
>TRBV11-2|TRBJ1-2|.|.|15
TGTGCCAGCAGCGGAGACACTTGGGGCCCTTTAGGCTACACCTTC
CASSGDTWGPLGYTF
>TRBV5-5|TRBJ2-5|.|.|14
TGTGCCAGCAGCTTGTTACAGGGTCAAGAGACCCAGTACTTC
CASSLLQGQETQYF
>TRBV7-9|TRBJ2-1|.|.|14
TGTGCCAGCAGCTATGAGGGCTCGGGGAATGAGCAGTTCTTC
CASSYEGSGNEQFF
>TRBV7-2|TRBJ1-2|.|few|13
TGTGCCAGCAGCTGGGGAGATAACTATGGCTACACCTTC
CASSWGDNYGYTF
>TRBV5-8|TRBJ1-2|TRBD1|.|14
TGTGCCCGCCCGGGACAGATCTTTCTCTATGGCTACACCTTC
CARPGQIFLYGYTF
>TRBV9|TRBJ2-1|.|.|16
TGCGCCAGCAGCGTAGGTGACCTTAACAGCTACAATGAGCAGTTCTTC
CASSVGDLNSYNEQFF
>TRBV10-3|TRBJ1-5|.|.|12
TGTGCCATCAGTGAGGTCAATCAGCCCCAGCATTTT
CAISEVNQPQHF
>TRBV9|TRBJ1-6|TRBD1|.|18
TGTGCCAGCAGCGTAAACCCCGGACAGGGGCGCTATAATTCACCCCTCCACTTT
CASSVNPGQGRYNSPLHF
>TRBV4-3|TRBJ1-2|TRBD1|.|17
TGCGCCAGCAGCCAAGACTTCTACAGGGGGATAACGGGTGGCTACACCTTC
CASSQDFYRGITGGYTF
>TRBV27|TRBJ2-1|.|.|14
TGTGCCAGCAGTCCTCGCTCGGTCAGCAATGAGCAGTTCTTC
CASSPRSVSNEQFF
>TRBV2|TRBJ1-5|.|.|15
TGTGCCAGCAGGGAGGTCGGACATAGCAATCAGCCCCAGCATTTT
CASREVGHSNQPQHF
>TRBV4-1|TRBJ1-5|TRBD1|.|16
TGCGCCTCTGCGCTGGACAGGTCTCACTCAGATCAGCCCCAGCATTTT
CASALDRSHSDQPQHF
>TRBV10-3|TRBJ2-2|TRBD2|.|16
TGTGCCATCAGTGAGCGGACTAGCGGGGCAACCGGGGAGCTGTTTTTT
CAISERTSGATGELFF
>TRBV9|TRBJ1-2|.|.|14
TGTGCCAGCAGCGTAGTAAGTGATCAGGACGGCTACACCTTC
CASSVVSDQDGYTF
>TRBV19|TRBJ1-4|TRBD1|.|12
TGTGCCAGTATCGGGACAGGTGAAAAACTGTTTTTT
CASIGTGEKLFF
>TRBV12-3/TRBV12-4|TRBJ1-5|.|.|12
TGTGCCAGCAGTTTGGAGAATCAGCCCCAGCATTTT
CASSLENQPQHF
>TRBV5-5|TRBJ1-1|.|.|13
TGTGCCAGCAGACACAAAGGGGACTCTGCAGCTTTCTTT
CASRHKGDSAAFF
>TRBV4-1|TRBJ2-1|TRBD2|.|15
TGCGCCAGCAGCCAAGTAGCGGGAGAGAGGAATGAGCAGTTCTTC
CASSQVAGERNEQFF
>TRBV24-1|TRBJ2-5|TRBD1|.|18
TGTGCCACCAGTGACCCCGTCGGGACAGGGGGCAGGCAAGAGACCCAGTACTTC
CATSDPVGTGGRQETQYF
>TRBV19|TRBJ1-6|TRBD1|.|16
TGTGCCAGTAGTGCCGGAACCAGGGGGCAATATTCACCCCTCCACTTT
CASSAGTRGQYSPLHF
>TRBV19|TRBJ2-2|.|.|13
TGTGCCAGTAGTACCTTCGGACAGGGGGAGCTGTTTTTT
CASSTFGQGELFF
>TRBV5-4|TRBJ1-2|.|few|15
TGTGCCAGCAGTTTCACAGCCGGGAGTCGGATGGGCTACACCTTC
CASSFTAGSRMGYTF
>TRBV18|TRBJ1-1|.|.|12
TGTGCCAGCTCACCACAGGGGCCTGAAGCTTTCTTT
CASSPQGPEAFF
>TRBV27|TRBJ2-1|.|.|15
TGTGCCAGCATAAGAAATCTCGGGGACTACAATGAGCAGTTCTTC
CASIRNLGDYNEQFF
>TRBV6-1|TRBJ2-3|TRBD1|.|16
TGTGCCAGCAGATCGTACCGGGACAGGGACACAGATACGCAGTATTTT
CASRSYRDRDTDTQYF
>TRBV15|TRBJ2-1|TRBD2|.|16
TGTGCCACCAGCTATGGGCTAGCGGGAGGGAACAATGAGCAGTTCTTC
CATSYGLAGGNNEQFF
>TRBV13|TRBJ1-2|.|.|15
TGTGCCAGCAGCTTAGGGGCGCTGGAGAACTATGGCTACACCTTC
CASSLGALENYGYTF
>TRBV7-9|TRBJ1-1|.|.|13
TGTGCCAGCAGCTTTTCATCGGGTTCAGAAGCTTTCTTT
CASSFSSGSEAFF
>TRBV7-7|TRBJ2-3|TRBD2|.|15
TGTGCTAGCAGTCTAGCGGGGGGGCCTAAAGATACGCAGTATTTT
CASSLAGGPKDTQYF
>TRBV2|TRBJ1-3|.|once|16
TGTGCCAGCAGTGATTTATCAGGGCCTGGTTCGGACACCATATATTTT
CASSDLSGPGSDTIYF
>TRBV10-3|TRBJ2-2|.|.|12
TGTGCCATCGCCTACCGAGGCGGGGAGCTGTTTTTT
CAIAYRGGELFF
>TRBV6-4|TRBJ1-1|.|.|15
TGTGCCAGCAGTGACTCGGGGGGCCTGAGGACTGAAGCTTTCTTT
CASSDSGGLRTEAFF
>TRBV9|TRBJ2-1|TRBD2|.|14
TGTGCCAGCAGCGTAGGGCTAGCGGGAGGTGAGCAGTTCTTC
CASSVGLAGGEQFF
>TRBV27|TRBJ2-1|TRBD1|.|14
TGTGCCAGCAAGGTGACAGGGCTATACAATGAGCAGTTCTTC
CASKVTGLYNEQFF
>TRBV7-9|TRBJ1-2|.|.|16
TGTGCCAGCAGCTTAGGTTGGATTTCAGCTAACTATGGCTACACCTTC
CASSLGWISANYGYTF
>TRBV29-1|TRBJ1-4|.|.|15
TGCAGCGTTCCCGAGGGGTTTGCAACTAATGAAAAACTGTTTTTT
CSVPEGFATNEKLFF
>TRBV27|TRBJ2-3|.|.|14
TGTGCCAGCAGTTTTTTAGAGGGGATAGATACGCAGTATTTT
CASSFLEGIDTQYF
>TRBV7-9|TRBJ2-7|TRBD1|.|14
TGTGCCAGCAGCTGGACAGGGAGAACCTACGAGCAGTACTTC
CASSWTGRTYEQYF
>TRBV19|TRBJ1-5|.|.|17
TGTGCCAGTAGTATTACTGCGGGGGACTATAGCAATCAGCCCCAGCATTTT
CASSITAGDYSNQPQHF
>TRBV11-2|TRBJ2-1|.|few|11
TGTGCCAGTCGGGCGAGTCGTGAGCAGTTCTTC
CASRASREQFF
>TRBV2|TRBJ1-2|.|few|12
TGTGCCAGCGAGGACAGAGACTATGGCTACACCTTC
CASEDRDYGYTF
>TRBV4-2|TRBJ2-7|.|few|14
TGTGCCAGCAGCCAAGAGGACAGATTCTACGAGCAGTACTTC
CASSQEDRFYEQYF
>TRBV5-6|TRBJ2-5|.|.|15
TGTGCCAGCAGCTTGTCTCCCGGTAACCAAGAGACCCAGTACTTC
CASSLSPGNQETQYF
>TRBV7-9|TRBJ1-2|.|.|14
TGTGCCAGCAGCTTAGGGGGCACAGCCTATGGCTACACCTTC
CASSLGGTAYGYTF
>TRBV12-3/TRBV12-4|TRBJ2-2|.|.|13
TGTGCCAGCAGTTTTATTGGGGGTGGGGAGCTGTTTTTT
CASSFIGGGELFF
>TRBV10-3|TRBJ2-1|TRBD2|.|19
TGTGCCATCAGTGAGGCCAAGACTAGCGGGATAGGGTCCTACAATGAGCAGTTCTTC
CAISEAKTSGIGSYNEQFF
>TRBV28|TRBJ2-3|.|once|15
TGTGCCAGCAGTTTGATTAGCTTGGCCACAGATACGCAGTATTTT
CASSLISLATDTQYF
>TRBV7-9|TRBJ1-2|.|.|15
TGTGCCAGCAGCGAGATGAAACTAGACAGCTATGGCTACACCTTC
CASSEMKLDSYGYTF
>TRBV3-1|TRBJ2-1|.|.|17
TGTGCCAGCAGCCAAGTGGGGGGCCCGAGCTCCTACAATGAGCAGTTCTTC
CASSQVGGPSSYNEQFF
>TRBV27|TRBJ1-5|.|.|15
TGTGCCAGCAGTTTACGGTTTGCGGGCAATCAGCCCCAGCATTTT
CASSLRFAGNQPQHF
>TRBV7-9|TRBJ1-5|.|few|12
TGTGCCAGCAGCTTAGGGGGAGGGCCCCAGCATTTT
CASSLGGGPQHF
>TRBV27|TRBJ2-6|.|.|16
TGTGCCAGCAGTTGGCGGACGATGCAAGGGGCCAACGTCCTGACTTTC
CASSWRTMQGANVLTF
>TRBV12-3/TRBV12-4|TRBJ2-1|TRBD2|.|14
TGTGCCAGCAGTTTAGGGGCGGGGGTTGAGGAGCAGTTCTTC
CASSLGAGVEEQFF
>TRBV7-9|TRBJ2-5|TRBD2|.|13
TGTGCCAGCAGGGGCGGGGGTCAAGAGACCCAGTACTTC
CASRGGGQETQYF